This T cell receptor (beta chain) originates from a study of vaccination and CD4 T cells after COVID-19. Details on this clonotype: Its antigen is not identified.

Time point in this sample: late sampling 161 to 241 days after vaccination in a few convalescent patients. Treatment in this sample: roughly ten-day PBMC culture with coronavirus spike peptide pools or control peptides (ViraFEST assay). Trimming cost V 7 bases and J 0 bases, with 19 bases left between them. The CDR3 contains 15 residues. The germline V gene has CDR1 SQVTM and CDR2 ANQGSEA. Sequencing of DNA taken from cultured CD4+ T cells relied on the Oncomine TCR Beta short-read assay. TCRdb analysed the PCR reads with MiXCR anew, one entry per CDR3 protein. Of tens of thousands of distinct CDR3 sequences in the sample, about 40% were seen once.

Sequencing was performed on CD4+ T cells from blood, cultured in vitro, taken about 7 months after SARS-CoV-2 vaccination. V usage is TRBV29-1 and J usage is TRBJ2-7; no clear D. This TCR derives from a human donor who had recovered from COVID-19. CDR3 region: CSAAGYDGSSYEQYF. CDR3 nucleotide sequence: TGCAGCGCTGCCGGGTATGATGGTAGCTCCTACGAGCAGTACTTC.